These T cell receptor beta chains were read from a single sample in a study of T cell responses to AZD1222 COVID-19 vaccine. Some clones are missing from TCRdb's copy, which holds only in-frame ones; the method was immunoSEQ multiplex PCR. The sample includes roughly 130,000 clones, about 93% of them seen just once. The input for sequencing was peripheral blood, taken 28 days after the second AZD1222 dose. These TCRs come from an adult who received the AZD1222 COVID-19 vaccine. Each CDR3 is given with its conserved first and last residue. D genes are given only for firm matches. Not all rows give a size; the values are once, few, many and, for expanded clones, a class.

clone_size,v_call,d_call,j_call,cdr3_aa,cdr3_nt
.,TRBV19,.,TRBJ1-2,CASSIERLGRYDYGYTF,TGTGCCAGTAGTATAGAACGACTGGGACGGTACGACTATGGCTACACCTTC
.,TRBV6-5,.,TRBJ2-1,CASSYLIEQFF,TGTGCCAGCAGCTATCTCATCGAGCAGTTCTTC
.,TRBV6-5,.,TRBJ1-5,CASNNRVDQPQHF,TGTGCCAGCAACAATCGGGTTGATCAGCCCCAGCATTTT
.,TRBV29-1,TRBD1,TRBJ1-1,CSVEVQGAEAFF,TGCAGCGTTGAAGTCCAGGGGGCTGAAGCTTTCTTT
.,TRBV7-2,.,TRBJ2-4,CASSTQSGAKNIQYF,TGTGCCAGCAGCACCCAGAGCGGCGCCAAAAACATTCAGTACTTC
.,TRBV2,.,TRBJ1-1,CASSVVRGNTEAFF,TGTGCCAGCAGTGTAGTCAGGGGCAACACTGAAGCTTTCTTT
.,TRBV11-2,.,TRBJ2-7,CASSFPGVYEQYF,TGTGCCAGCAGCTTCCCAGGAGTCTACGAGCAGTACTTC
.,TRBV28,.,TRBJ2-7,CASSLPGTLSSYEQYF,TGTGCCAGCAGTTTACCCGGGACTCTTAGCTCCTACGAGCAGTACTTC
.,TRBV5-1,.,TRBJ2-7,CASSFSSSARGSSYEQYF,TGCGCCAGCAGCTTTTCAAGTTCGGCTCGGGGATCCTCTTACGAGCAGTACTTC
.,TRBV18,.,TRBJ2-3,CASSPIASQPDTQYF,TGTGCCAGCTCACCAATCGCATCCCAGCCAGATACGCAGTATTTT
.,TRBV7-6,.,TRBJ1-1,CASSDGRGLNTEAFF,TGTGCCAGCAGCGATGGACGGGGGTTGAACACTGAAGCTTTCTTT
.,TRBV28,TRBD1,TRBJ2-7,CASRDSPYEQYF,TGTGCCAGCCGGGACAGCCCCTACGAGCAGTACTTC
.,TRBV29-1,.,TRBJ2-7,CSVEGSKGPASSYEQYF,TGCAGCGTTGAAGGTAGTAAAGGGCCCGCGAGCTCCTACGAGCAGTACTTC
.,TRBV7-2,.,TRBJ2-2,CASSLVPRAGELFF,TGTGCCAGCAGCTTAGTCCCTCGGGCCGGGGAGCTGTTTTTT
.,TRBV29-1,.,TRBJ2-5,CSVKGVPGTNHWETQYF,TGCAGCGTTAAGGGGGTACCTGGGACTAATCATTGGGAGACCCAGTACTTC
.,TRBV19,.,TRBJ1-1,CASSTPDGRGASEAFF,TGTGCCAGTAGTACCCCGGACGGACGGGGGGCGTCGGAAGCTTTCTTT
.,TRBV11-2,.,TRBJ2-3,CASSSWTYDGTDTQYF,TGTGCCAGCAGCTCCTGGACGTACGATGGCACAGATACGCAGTATTTT
once,TRBV12-3/TRBV12-4,.,TRBJ2-7,CASSVGAYEQYF,TGTGCCAGCAGTGTCGGAGCCTACGAGCAGTACTTC